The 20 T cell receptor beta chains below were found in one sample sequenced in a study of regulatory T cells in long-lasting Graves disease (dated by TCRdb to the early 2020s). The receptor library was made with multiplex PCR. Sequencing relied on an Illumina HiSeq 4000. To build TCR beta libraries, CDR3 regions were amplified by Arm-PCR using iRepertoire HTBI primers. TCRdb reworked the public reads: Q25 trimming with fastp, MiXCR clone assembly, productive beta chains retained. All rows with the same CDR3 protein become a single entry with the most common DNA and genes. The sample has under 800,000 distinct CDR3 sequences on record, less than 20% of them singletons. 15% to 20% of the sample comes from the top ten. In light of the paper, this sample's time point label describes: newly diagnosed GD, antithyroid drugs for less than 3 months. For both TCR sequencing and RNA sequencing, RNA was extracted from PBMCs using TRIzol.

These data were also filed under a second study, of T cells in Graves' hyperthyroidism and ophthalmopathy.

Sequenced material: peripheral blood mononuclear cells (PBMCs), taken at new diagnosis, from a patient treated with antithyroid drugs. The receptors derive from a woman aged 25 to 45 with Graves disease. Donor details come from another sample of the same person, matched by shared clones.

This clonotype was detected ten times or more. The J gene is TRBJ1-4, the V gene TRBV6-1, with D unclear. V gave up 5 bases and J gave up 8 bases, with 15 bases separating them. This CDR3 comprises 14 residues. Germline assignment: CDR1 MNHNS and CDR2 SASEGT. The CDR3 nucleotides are TGTGCCAGCAGTCGCAGCGGGCTCCGCGAAAAACTGTTTTTT. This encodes CASSRSGLREKLFF.

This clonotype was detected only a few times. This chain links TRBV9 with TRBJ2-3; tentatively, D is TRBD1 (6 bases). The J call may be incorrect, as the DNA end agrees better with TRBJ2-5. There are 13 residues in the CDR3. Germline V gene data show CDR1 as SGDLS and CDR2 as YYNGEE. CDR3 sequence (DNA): TGTGCCAGCAGCGGGACAGTCTTCGAGACCCAGTACTTC. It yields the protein CASSGTVFETQYF.

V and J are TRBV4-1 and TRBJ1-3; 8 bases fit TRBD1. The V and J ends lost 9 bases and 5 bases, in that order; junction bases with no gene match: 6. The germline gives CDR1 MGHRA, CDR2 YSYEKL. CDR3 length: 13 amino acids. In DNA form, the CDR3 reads TGCGCCAGTGCCGGACAGGGCAGAAACACCATATATTTT. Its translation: CASAGQGRNTIYF.

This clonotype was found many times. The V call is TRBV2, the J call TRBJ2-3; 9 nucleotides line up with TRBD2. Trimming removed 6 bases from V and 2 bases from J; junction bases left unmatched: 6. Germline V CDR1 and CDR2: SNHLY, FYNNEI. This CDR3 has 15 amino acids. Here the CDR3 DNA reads TGTGCCAGCAGCCAGACTAGCGGTTACACAGATACGCAGTATTTT. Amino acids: CASSQTSGYTDTQYF. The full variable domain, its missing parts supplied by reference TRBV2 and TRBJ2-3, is EPEVTQTPSHQVTQMGQEVILRCVPISNHLYFYWYRQILGQKVEFLVSFYNNEISEKSEIFDDQFSVERPDGSNFTLKIRSTKLEDSAMYFCASSQTSGYTDTQYFGPGTRLTVL.

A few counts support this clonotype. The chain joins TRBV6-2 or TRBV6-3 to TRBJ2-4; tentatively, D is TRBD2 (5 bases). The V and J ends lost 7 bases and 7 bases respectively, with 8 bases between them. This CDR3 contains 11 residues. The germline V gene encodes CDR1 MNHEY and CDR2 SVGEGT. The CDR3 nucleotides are TGTGCCAGCACAGCGGAGAACATTCAGTACTTC. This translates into CASTAENIQYF.

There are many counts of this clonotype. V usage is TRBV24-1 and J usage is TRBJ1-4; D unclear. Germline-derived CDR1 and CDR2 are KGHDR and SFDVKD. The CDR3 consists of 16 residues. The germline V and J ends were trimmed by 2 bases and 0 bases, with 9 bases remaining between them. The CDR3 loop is CATSDSRAATNEKLFF. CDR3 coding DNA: TGTGCCACCAGTGATTCCCGAGCCGCAACTAATGAAAAACTGTTTTTT.

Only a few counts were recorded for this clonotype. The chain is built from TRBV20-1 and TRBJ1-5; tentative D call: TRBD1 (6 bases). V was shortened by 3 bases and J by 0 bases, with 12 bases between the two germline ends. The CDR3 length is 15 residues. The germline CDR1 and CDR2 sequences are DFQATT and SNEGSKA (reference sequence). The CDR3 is CSASLGQYSNQPQHF. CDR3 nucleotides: TGCAGTGCTAGCCTCGGACAGTATAGCAATCAGCCCCAGCATTTT.

CDR3: CASSSFNTWSGELFF. In DNA, the CDR3 is TGTGCCAGCAGCTCTTTTAACACGTGGTCCGGGGAGCTGTTTTTT. The J gene is TRBJ2-2, the V gene TRBV27; D call uncertain. This CDR3 has 15 amino acids. V lost 6 bases, J lost 6 bases, and 17 bases lay in between. CDR1 and CDR2 (germline): MNHEY, SMNVEV (reference sequence).

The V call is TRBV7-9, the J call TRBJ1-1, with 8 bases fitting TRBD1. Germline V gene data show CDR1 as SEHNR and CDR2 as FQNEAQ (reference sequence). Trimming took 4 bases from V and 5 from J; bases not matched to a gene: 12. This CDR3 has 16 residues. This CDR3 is CASSSSGGQGGTEAFF. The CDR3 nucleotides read TGTGCCAGCAGCTCAAGCGGTGGACAGGGTGGAACTGAAGCTTTCTTT.

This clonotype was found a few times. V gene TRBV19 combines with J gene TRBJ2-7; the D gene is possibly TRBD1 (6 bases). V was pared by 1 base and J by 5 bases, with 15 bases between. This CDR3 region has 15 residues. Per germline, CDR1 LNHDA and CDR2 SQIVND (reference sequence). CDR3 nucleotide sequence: TGTGCCAGTAGTATAGCCGGAACAGGGCGGAACGAGCAGTACTTC. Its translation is CASSIAGTGRNEQYF. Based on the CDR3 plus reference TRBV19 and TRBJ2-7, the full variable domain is DGGITQSPKYLFRKEGQNVTLSCEQNLNHDAMYWYRQDPGQGLRLIYYSQIVNDFQKGDIAEGYSVSREKKESFPLTVTSAQKNPTAFYLCASSIAGTGRNEQYFGPGTRLTVT.

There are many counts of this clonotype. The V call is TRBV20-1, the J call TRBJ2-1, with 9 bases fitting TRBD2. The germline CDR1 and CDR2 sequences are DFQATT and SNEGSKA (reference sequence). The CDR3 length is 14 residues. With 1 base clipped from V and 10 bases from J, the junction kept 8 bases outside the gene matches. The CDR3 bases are TGCAGTGCTAGAGTAGGCGGGAGGGCCTTCGAGCAGTTCTTC. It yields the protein CSARVGGRAFEQFF.

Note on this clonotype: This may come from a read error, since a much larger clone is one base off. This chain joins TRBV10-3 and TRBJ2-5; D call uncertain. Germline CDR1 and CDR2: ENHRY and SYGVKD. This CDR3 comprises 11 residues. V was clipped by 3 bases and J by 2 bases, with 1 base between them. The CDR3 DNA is TGTGCCATCAGTGAACAAGAGACCCAGTACTTC. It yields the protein CAISEQETQYF.

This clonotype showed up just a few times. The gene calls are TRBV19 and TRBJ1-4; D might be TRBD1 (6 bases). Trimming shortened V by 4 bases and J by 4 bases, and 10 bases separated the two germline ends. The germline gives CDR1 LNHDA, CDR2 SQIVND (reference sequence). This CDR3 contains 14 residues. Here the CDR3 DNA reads TGTGCCAGTAGTACGACGGACAGTAATGAAAAACTGTTTTTT. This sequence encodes CASSTTDSNEKLFF.

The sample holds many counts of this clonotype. CDR3 residues: CASSFGTEKNQPQHF. DNA for the CDR3: TGTGCCAGCAGCTTCGGGACAGAGAAAAATCAGCCCCAGCATTTT. The chain couples TRBV7-9 to TRBJ1-5, with 7 bases identical to TRBD1. V was clipped by 3 bases and J by 4 bases; unmatched bases: 6. The germline V gene has CDR1 SEHNR and CDR2 FQNEAQ (reference sequence). The CDR3 loop spans 15 amino acids.

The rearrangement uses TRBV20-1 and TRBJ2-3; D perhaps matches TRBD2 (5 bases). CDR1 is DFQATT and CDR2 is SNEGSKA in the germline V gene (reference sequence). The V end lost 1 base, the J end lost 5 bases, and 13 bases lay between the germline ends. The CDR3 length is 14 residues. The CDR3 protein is CSARGIVGEDTQYF. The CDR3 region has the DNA TGCAGTGCTAGAGGTATAGTGGGAGAAGATACGCAGTATTTT.

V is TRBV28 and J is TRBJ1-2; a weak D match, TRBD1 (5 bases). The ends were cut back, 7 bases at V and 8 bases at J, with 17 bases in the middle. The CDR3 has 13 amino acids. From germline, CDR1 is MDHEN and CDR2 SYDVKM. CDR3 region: CASTPPMRGGYTF. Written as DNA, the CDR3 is TGTGCCAGCACTCCCCCGATGAGGGGCGGCTACACCTTC.

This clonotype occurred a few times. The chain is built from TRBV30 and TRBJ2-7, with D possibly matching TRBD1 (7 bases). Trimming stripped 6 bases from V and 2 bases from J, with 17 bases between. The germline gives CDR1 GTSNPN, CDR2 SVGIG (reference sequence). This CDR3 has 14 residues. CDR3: CACRGDSYTYEQYF. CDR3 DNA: TGTGCCTGCAGGGGGGACAGTTATACCTACGAGCAGTACTTC. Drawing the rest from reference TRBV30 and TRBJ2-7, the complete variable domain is SQTIHQWPATLVQPVGSPLSLECTVEGTSNPNLYWYRQAAGRGLQLLFYSVGIGQISSEVPQNLSASRPQDRQFILSSKKLLLSDSGFYLCACRGDSYTYEQYFGPGTRLTVT.

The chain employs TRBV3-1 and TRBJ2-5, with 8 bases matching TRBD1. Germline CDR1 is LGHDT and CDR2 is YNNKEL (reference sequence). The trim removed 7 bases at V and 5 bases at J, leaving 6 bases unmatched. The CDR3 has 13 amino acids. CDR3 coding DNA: TGTGCCAGCACCCAGGGGGCAAAGGAGACCCAGTACTTC. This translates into CASTQGAKETQYF.

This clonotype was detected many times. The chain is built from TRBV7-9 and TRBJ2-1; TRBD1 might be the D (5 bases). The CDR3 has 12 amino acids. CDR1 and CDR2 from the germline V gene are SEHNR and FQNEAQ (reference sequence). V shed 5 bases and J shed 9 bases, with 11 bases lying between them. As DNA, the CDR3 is TGTGCCAGCAGCCCGGTGGGGCCTGAGCAGTTCTTC. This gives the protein CASSPVGPEQFF.

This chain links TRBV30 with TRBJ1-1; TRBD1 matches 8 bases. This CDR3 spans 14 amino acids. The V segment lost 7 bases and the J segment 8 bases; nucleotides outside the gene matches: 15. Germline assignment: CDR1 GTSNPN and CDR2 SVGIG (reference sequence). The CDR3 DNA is TGTGCCTCCAACCCCAGGGGGCGTTTATCCGAAGCTTTCTTT. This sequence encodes CASNPRGRLSEAFF.